The 10 T cell receptor beta chains given below trace back to one sample, sequenced in a study of tumor-infiltrating lymphocytes in primary liver carcinoma (TCRdb year 2017). TCRdb lists the instrument as Illumina HiSeq 2500. A constant-region primer and ProtoScript II reverse transcriptase were used to reverse-transcribe TCRbeta-specific cDNA from around 480 ng total RNA. Construction of the TCRbeta libraries relied on three nested rounds of multiplex PCR, following a slightly modified ARM-PCR procedure. Each of the first two PCR rounds ran for around 11 cycles using multiplex TRBV1-TRBV30 forward primers together with a Cbeta reverse primer. TCRdb's own reprocessing of the public reads used fastp at Q25 and MiXCR and kept productive beta chains. When rows share a CDR3 protein, they turn into one entry using the most common DNA and genes. The sample table holds under 150,000 distinct CDR3 sequences, of which about two thirds were seen once. Of the sample, 8% to 9% falls within the top ten clones.

Total RNA and DNA were co-extracted without cell sorting from approximately 20-30 mg of bulk tissue using the AllPrep DNA/RNA mini kit. Sequencing used tumor-adjacent normal liver tissue. The receptors come from a woman aged 55-70 years with primary liver carcinoma and hepatitis B virus infection.

The V and J genes are TRBV11-2 and TRBJ2-3; D is uncertain. Germline CDR1 SGHAT, CDR2 FQNNGV. V dropped 6 bases and J dropped 8 bases, with 12 bases sitting between them. This CDR3 spans 12 amino acids. The CDR3 DNA is TGTGCCAGCAGTCCCCTCGAGCGTACGCAGTATTTT. Amino acid sequence: CASSPLERTQYF.

Remarks on this clonotype: This sequence may be a read error, since a much larger clone differs from it by one base. The chain joins TRBV5-1 to TRBJ2-5; 7 bases line up with TRBD2. Trimming cost V 9 bases and J 2 bases; bases outside gene matches: 7. Germline CDR1 is SGHRS and CDR2 is YFSETQ. This CDR3 region has 13 residues. The CDR3 protein is CANQSGGQETQYF. Written as DNA, the CDR3 is TGCGCCAACCAGTCCGGGGGGCAAGAGACCCAGTACTTC.

V and J are TRBV11-3 and TRBJ2-1; TRBD2 matches at 11 bases. CDR1 and CDR2 (germline): SGHNT, YENEEA. The CDR3 covers 15 residues. The V and J ends lost 2 bases and 15 bases, in that order; junction bases with no gene match: 12. For the CDR3, the DNA is TGTGCCAGCAGCTTACTAGCGGGGGGTTACAATGAACGGTTCTTC. As protein: CASSLLAGGYNERFF.

This clonotype was seen repeatedly, ten times or more. The chain recombines TRBV11-1 with TRBJ2-5; 8 nucleotides agree with TRBD1. The CDR3 extends over 14 amino acids. The J segment lost 7 bases and the V segment lost 4 bases, leaving 8 bases of the junction unmatched. Per germline, CDR1 SGHAT and CDR2 FQDESV (reference sequence). Here the CDR3 DNA reads TGTGCCAGCAGCTGGGCAGGGGGCACTGGGACCCAGTACTTC. This encodes CASSWAGGTGTQYF.

About this clonotype: At one of its ends the junction is not consistent with the germline gene, which may arise from a read error. J is TRBJ2-3 and V is TRBV4-1; no clear D gene. Germline loops: CDR1 MGHRA, CDR2 YSYEKL. This CDR3 has 15 residues. Written as DNA, the CDR3 is TGCGCCAGCAGCCAAGGGGTAGTCGGCACGGATACGCATTATTTT. Encoded protein: CASSQGVVGTDTHYF.

This clonotype was detected only a few times. The chain carries TRBV28 and TRBJ1-1, with 7 positions matching TRBD1. The CDR3 is 15 amino acids. Looked up from germline, CDR1 is MDHEN and CDR2 is SYDVKM. V lost 5 bases to trimming and J lost 9 bases; unmatched junction nucleotides: 15. CDR3 nucleotide sequence: TGTGCCAGCAGTCCCTTCGACAGGGAGGATACTAAAGCTTTCTTT. Translating it yields CASSPFDREDTKAFF.

V and J are TRBV4-1 and TRBJ2-3, with 9 positions matching TRBD2. Germline loops: CDR1 MGHRA, CDR2 YSYEKL. The CDR3 runs 15 residues. Trimming removed 7 bases from V and 6 bases from J; junction bases left unmatched: 11. The CDR3 protein is CASNSGLAGTDTQYF. CDR3 sequence (DNA): TGCGCCAGCAACTCGGGACTAGCAGGGACCGATACGCAGTATTTT.

In the case of this clonotype: Just one base apart from a much larger clone, this may be a read error. The chain carries TRBV30 and TRBJ2-7, with D possibly matching TRBD1 (6 bases). Germline CDR1 GTSNPN, CDR2 SVGIG (reference sequence). The CDR3 is 15 residues long. This CDR3 reads CSWGSTWGRATEQYF. The CDR3, as DNA: TGTTCCTGGGGGTCGACCTGGGGGCGAGCCACCGAGCAGTACTTC.

This clonotype appeared a single time. The junction does not match germline at one end; this may be a read error. The chain carries TRBV5-1 and TRBJ2-3, with 7 bases matching TRBD1. CDR1 is SGHRS and CDR2 is YFSETQ in the germline V gene. The CDR3 consists of 18 residues. CDR3 protein: CANSLGDRAQPSTDTQYF. DNA of the CDR3: TGCGCCAACAGCTTGGGTGACAGGGCACAACCTAGCACAGATACGCAGTATTTT.

Worth noting for this clonotype: Likely a read error: the CDR3 ends without its conserved phenylalanine or tryptophan. The DNA is left out, because the CDR3 cannot be placed on it with certainty; the CDR3 is given as TCRdb lists it. The rearrangement joins TRBV5-4 to TRBJ1-2; TRBD1 is the table's D call and was not checked against the DNA. Germline CDR1 is SGHNT and CDR2 is YYREEE (reference sequence). The CDR3 has 14 residues if both end residues are counted. The chain's CDR3 is CASSLDRTGYGYTI.